This record looks at one TCR beta chain sequence and its context. Template for every sorted-subset replicate PCR totaled about 0.2 ug DNA, approximately 30,000 T cell genomes. TCRdb's table, derived via immunoSEQ multiplex PCR, lists solely in-frame clones and lacks some. This table holds about 1.5 million clones, under 99% found once. The sample originates from a study of shared clonotypes between healthy human individuals. The CDR3 length is 16 residues. V lost 4 bases to trimming and J lost 3 bases; unmatched junction nucleotides: 12. The germline V gene has CDR1 SGDLS and CDR2 YYNGEE. Among the donors, all were Caucasian adults who lived in Nashville, Tennessee. Splitting of CD4+ cells produced CD45RA+ naive and CD45RA-negative memory subsets.

The sample taken for sequencing was naive CD4+ T cells sorted from blood. The subset: CD45RA+ positively selected. The chain employs TRBV9 and TRBJ2-5, with 7 nucleotides matching TRBD1. This TCR came from a man aged 30-40 years in good health. CDR3 in DNA: TGTGCCAGCAGCCCACGAGTCAGGACAGGTAAAGAGACCCAGTACTTC. It is translated as CASSPRVRTGKETQYF.